The source of this T cell receptor (beta chain) is a study of blood T cell repertoires in COVID-19. Recruitment covered about 25 US areas and drew participants whose ages spanned 18 to 89 years. This table comes from immunoSEQ multiplex PCR, and its TCRdb copy is limited to in-frame clones, with some not included. The repertoire holds fewer than 400,000 clones, with 80% to 90% as singletons. The germline CDR1 and CDR2 sequences are KGHDR and SFDVKD. Unmatched junction bases numbered 4, after V lost 1 base and J lost 7 bases. The CDR3 has 16 amino acids. Sequencing was done on a sample of PBMCs or T cells enriched from blood (not recorded which). The chain links TRBV24-1 to TRBJ2-3, with 13 bases identical to TRBD2. The TCR was taken from a man between 25 and 39 years old who had recovered from COVID-19. In DNA, the CDR3 is TGTGCCACCAGTGATTTTGGACTAGCGGGGGAGAATACGCAGTATTTT. Translating it yields CATSDFGLAGENTQYF.